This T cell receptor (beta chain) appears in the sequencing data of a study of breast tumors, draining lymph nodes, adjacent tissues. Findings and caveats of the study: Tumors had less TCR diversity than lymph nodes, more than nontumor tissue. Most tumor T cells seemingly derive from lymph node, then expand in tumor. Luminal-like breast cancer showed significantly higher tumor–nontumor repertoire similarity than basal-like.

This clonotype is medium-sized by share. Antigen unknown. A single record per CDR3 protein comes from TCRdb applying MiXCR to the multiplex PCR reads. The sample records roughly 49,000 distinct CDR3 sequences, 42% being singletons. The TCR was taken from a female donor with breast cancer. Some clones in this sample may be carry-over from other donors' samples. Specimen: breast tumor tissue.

The CDR3 protein is CASSYGGYQHF. In nucleotides, the CDR3 is TGTGCCAGCAGTTACGGGGGGTACCAGCATTTT. The chain has TRBV6-5 and TRBJ1-5; possibly TRBD1 for D (5 bases). Trimming took off 2 bases at V and 12 bases at J, with 8 bases between the two ends. CDR1 is MNHEY, CDR2 SVGAGI, per germline. The length of the CDR3 is 11 residues.